These 2 T cell receptor beta chains were sequenced from one sample in a study of T cells in Graves' hyperthyroidism and ophthalmopathy. Amplification of TCR beta CDR3 regions was performed using RNA transcripts as template. The primer set for the first-round RT-PCR of the TCR CDR3 was HTBI. TCRdb re-analysed the multiplex PCR reads in MiXCR, keeping a single row per CDR3 protein. This sample has around 700,000 distinct CDR3 sequences; roughly 20% occur once, and the top ten carry over 15%. Sequencing used blood. These receptors originate from a woman aged 45 to 65 with Graves' hyperthyroidism that later progressed to Graves' ophthalmopathy.

This clonotype was found many times. V is TRBV30 and J is TRBJ2-3; 7 positions agree with TRBD1. V lost 5 bases, J lost 3 bases, and 11 bases stayed unmatched. Germline CDR1 reads GTSNPN; CDR2 reads SVGIG (reference sequence). The CDR3 length is 15 residues. The CDR3 bases are TGTGCCTGGGGGGACACCGGGACAGTAACAGATACGCAGTATTTT. Its protein is CAWGDTGTVTDTQYF.

This clonotype has more than one count but fewer than ten. This chain joins TRBV7-3 and TRBJ2-1; 16 bases line up with TRBD2. Germline V lookup: CDR1 SGHTA, CDR2 FQGTGA. Unmatched junction bases numbered 9, after V lost 5 bases and J lost 11 bases. The CDR3 consists of 16 residues. The CDR3 protein is CASSQGLAGGSDKQFF. CDR3 in DNA: TGTGCCAGCAGCCAGGGACTAGCGGGGGGGTCGGATAAGCAGTTCTTC.